The clone carrying this T cell receptor beta chain was detected once. This CDR3 is built from 14 residues. The germline V gene encodes CDR1 GTSNPN and CDR2 SVGIG (reference sequence). J lost 6 bases, V lost 1 base, and 2 bases had no gene match. This sample is part of a study of cytomegalovirus exposure and HLA in healthy donors. Some clones are missing from TCRdb's copy, which holds only in-frame ones; the method was immunoSEQ multiplex PCR. This table holds about 280,000 clones, around 87% found once. The rearrangement uses TRBV30 and TRBJ1-6; 8 bases line up with TRBD1. The receptor was isolated from a young woman in good health and CMV-seronegative. The material sequenced was PBMCs. The CDR3 nucleotides read TGTGCCTGGAGTGGGACAGGGCCTAATTCACCCCTCCACTTT. Translated, it gives CAWSGTGPNSPLHF.